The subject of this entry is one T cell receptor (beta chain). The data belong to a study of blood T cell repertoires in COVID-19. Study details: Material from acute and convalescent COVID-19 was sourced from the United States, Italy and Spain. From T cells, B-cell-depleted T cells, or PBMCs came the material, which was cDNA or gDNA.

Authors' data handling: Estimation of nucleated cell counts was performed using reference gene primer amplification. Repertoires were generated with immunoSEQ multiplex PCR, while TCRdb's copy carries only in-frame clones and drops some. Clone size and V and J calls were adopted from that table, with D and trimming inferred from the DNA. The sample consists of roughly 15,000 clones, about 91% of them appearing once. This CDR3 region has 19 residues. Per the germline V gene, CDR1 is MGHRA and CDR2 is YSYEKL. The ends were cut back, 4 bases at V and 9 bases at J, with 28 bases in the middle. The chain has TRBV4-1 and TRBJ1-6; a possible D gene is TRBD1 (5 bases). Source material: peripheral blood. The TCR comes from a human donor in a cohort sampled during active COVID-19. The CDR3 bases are TGCGCCAGCAGCCCTGGGCGGGACCAAACGGGACTGGATTTTTCACCCCTCCACTTT. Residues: CASSPGRDQTGLDFSPLHF.